What follows are 22 T cell receptor beta chains derived from one specimen sequenced in a study of T cells expressing NK-cell markers. TCRdb reanalyzed the 5' RACE reads, giving one entry per CDR3 protein sequence and no DNA. This sample contains fewer than 400,000 distinct CDR3 sequences. The sequenced sample was blood T cells: a sorted CD56 or NKG2C T cell subset, CD4+ or CD8+ T cells, or bulk PBMC T cells (not recorded which). These receptors came from a woman aged 45-65 years in good health.

V is TRBV11-2 and J is TRBJ2-1; TCRdb's assignment of TRBD2 cannot be checked, as there is no DNA. The CDR3 has 14 amino acids. Germline CDR1 reads SGHAT; CDR2 reads FQNNGV. The CDR3 sequence is CASSPPTSGHEQFF.

The rearrangement joins TRBV12-5 to TRBJ2-1; the D call of TRBD1 rests on TCRdb alone, since no DNA is present to check it. The V gene's germline CDR1 is LGHNT and CDR2 FRNRAP. The CDR3 loop spans 17 amino acids. CDR3 in amino acids: CASGLVLKRGHDNEQFF. The complete variable domain, with remaining parts taken from reference TRBV12-5 and TRBJ2-1, reads DARVTQTPRHKVTEMGQEVTMRCQPILGHNTVFWYRQTMMQGLELLAYFRNRAPLDDSGMPKDRFSAEMPDATLATLKIQPSEPRDSAVYFCASGLVLKRGHDNEQFFGPGTRLTVL.

The chain couples TRBV7-2 to TRBJ1-5; absent DNA, TCRdb's TRBD1 call cannot be checked. The CDR3 is 14 amino acids. Germline values: CDR1 SGHTA, CDR2 FQGNSA. The CDR3 sequence is CASSLATSGRPQHF.

CDR3 sequence: CASSSGAGGGRETQYF. V gene TRBV7-3 combines with J gene TRBJ2-5; with no DNA, the TCRdb D assignment of TRBD2 cannot be verified. This CDR3 is 16 amino acids long. Germline loops: CDR1 SGHTA, CDR2 FQGTGA.

CDR3 amino acids: CASSQFPGSTDTQYF. This chain joins TRBV3-1 and TRBJ2-3; TCRdb indicates TRBD1, and absent DNA this call remains unverified. Germline CDR1 and CDR2: LGHDT and YNNKEL (reference sequence). CDR3 length: 15 residues.

V usage is TRBV20-1 and J usage is TRBJ1-2; lacking DNA, the TRBD1 call made by TCRdb goes unchecked. CDR3 size: 15 residues. Germline values: CDR1 DFQATT, CDR2 SNEGSKA (reference sequence). The CDR3 reads CSARWVVRGASGYTF.

The chain joins TRBV12-3 or TRBV12-4 to TRBJ2-3; as DNA is missing, the TRBD2 call by TCRdb cannot be tested. The CDR3 is made up of 15 amino acids. CDR3 sequence: CASSRSSGRTDTQYF.

The CDR3 loop reads CASSSPRNEQFF. The V call is TRBV7-9, the J call TRBJ2-1; TCRdb designates TRBD1, a call that cannot be tested without DNA. In germline, CDR1 is SEHNR, CDR2 FQNEAQ (reference sequence). The CDR3 covers 12 residues.

Here the CDR3 reads CASSIGLAGLSYEQYF. The chain joins TRBV7-2 to TRBJ2-7; the TRBD2 assignment by TCRdb is unverifiable without DNA. The CDR3 spans 16 residues. Germline V gene sequence: CDR1 SGHTA, CDR2 FQGNSA. The variable domain in full, completed from reference TRBV7-2 and TRBJ2-7, reads GAGVSQSPSNKVTEKGKDVELRCDPISGHTALYWYRQSLGQGLEFLIYFQGNSAPDKSGLPSDRFSAERTGGSVSTLTIQRTQQEDSAVYLCASSIGLAGLSYEQYFGPGTRLTVT.

The CDR3 is CASSLQELAKNIQYF. The rearrangement joins TRBV12-3 or TRBV12-4 to TRBJ2-4. This CDR3 region has 15 residues.

This chain links TRBV20-1 with TRBJ1-1. CDR1 DFQATT and CDR2 SNEGSKA come from the germline V gene (reference sequence). The CDR3 loop spans 14 amino acids. CDR3 residues: CSARDVQGFTEAFF.

The J gene is TRBJ2-7, the V gene TRBV12-3 or TRBV12-4; TCRdb selects TRBD2, and the lack of DNA leaves this call unchecked. This CDR3 is 15 amino acids long. The CDR3 reads CASSRPSGRTDEQYF.

The chain links TRBV27 to TRBJ2-3; as DNA is missing, the TRBD1 call by TCRdb cannot be tested. The CDR3 is 15 amino acids. Germline V gene data show CDR1 as MNHEY and CDR2 as SMNVEV (reference sequence). The CDR3 sequence is CASSGLDRATDTQYF.

The chain links TRBV27 to TRBJ2-7. This CDR3 is built from 14 residues. The V gene's germline CDR1 is MNHEY and CDR2 SMNVEV (reference sequence). CDR3 loop: CASSLWGPSYEQYF.

The rearrangement links TRBV6-5 to TRBJ1-1; the D call from TCRdb, TRBD1, cannot be confirmed without DNA. The germline gives CDR1 MNHEY, CDR2 SVGAGI. This CDR3 spans 15 amino acids. CDR3 protein: CASSYRSVSGTEAFF.

The V and J genes are TRBV12-3 or TRBV12-4 and TRBJ2-3; TCRdb reports TRBD1, a call that lacks DNA to check it against. CDR3 size: 15 residues. This CDR3 reads CASSPYRGAPDTQYF.

This chain uses TRBV5-1 with TRBJ2-5; TCRdb's D gene call, TRBD2, goes unchecked for lack of DNA. The germline CDR1 and CDR2 sequences are SGHRS and YFSETQ. The CDR3 sequence is 14 residues long. The CDR3 sequence is CASTPSGTQETQYF.

The chain carries TRBV27 and TRBJ1-1; with no DNA, the TCRdb D assignment of TRBD1 cannot be verified. CDR1 and CDR2 from the germline V gene are MNHEY and SMNVEV (reference sequence). CDR3 length equals 13 residues. CDR3 sequence reads: CASSFGPGTEAFF.

The rearrangement joins TRBV11-1 to TRBJ2-1; without DNA, the TCRdb call of TRBD1 cannot be checked. Per germline, CDR1 SGHAT and CDR2 FQDESV (reference sequence). The CDR3 loop spans 15 amino acids. CDR3 region: CASSPRSDRVWEQFF.

The chain links TRBV11-3 to TRBJ2-5. CDR3 length equals 15 residues. CDR1 is SGHNT, CDR2 YENEEA, per germline. The chain's CDR3 is CASSSTSGWQETQYF.

The V gene is TRBV9, the J gene TRBJ2-1; TCRdb designates TRBD2, a call that cannot be tested without DNA. The germline CDR1 and CDR2 sequences are SGDLS and YYNGEE. The CDR3 has 17 amino acids. The CDR3 protein is CASSVSLRTSGRERKFF.

The chain joins TRBV6-2 or TRBV6-3 to TRBJ1-1. This CDR3 is 16 amino acids long. Germline V gene lookup returns CDR1 MNHEY and CDR2 SVGEGT. The chain's CDR3 is CASSYELVSVNTEAFF.